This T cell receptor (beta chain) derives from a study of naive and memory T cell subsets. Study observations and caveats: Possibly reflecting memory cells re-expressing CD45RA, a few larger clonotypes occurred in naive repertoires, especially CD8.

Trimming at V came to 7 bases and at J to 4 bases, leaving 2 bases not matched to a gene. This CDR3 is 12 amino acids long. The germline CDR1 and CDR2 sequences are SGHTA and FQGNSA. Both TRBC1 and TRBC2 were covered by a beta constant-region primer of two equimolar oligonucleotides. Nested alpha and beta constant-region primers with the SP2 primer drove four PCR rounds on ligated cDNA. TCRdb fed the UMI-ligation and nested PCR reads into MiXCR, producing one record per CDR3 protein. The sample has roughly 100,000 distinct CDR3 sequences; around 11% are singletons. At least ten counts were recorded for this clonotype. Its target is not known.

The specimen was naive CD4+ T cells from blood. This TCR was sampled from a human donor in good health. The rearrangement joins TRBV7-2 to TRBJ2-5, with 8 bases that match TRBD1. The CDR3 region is CASTGQGETQYF. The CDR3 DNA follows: TGTGCCAGCACCGGACAGGGAGAGACCCAGTACTTC.